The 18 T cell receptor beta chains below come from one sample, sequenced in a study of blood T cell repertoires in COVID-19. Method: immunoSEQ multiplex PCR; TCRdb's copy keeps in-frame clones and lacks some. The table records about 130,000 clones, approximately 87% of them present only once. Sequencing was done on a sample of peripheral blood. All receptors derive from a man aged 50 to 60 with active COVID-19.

CDR3 sequence reads: CASSSRGASTDTQYF. The CDR3 DNA sequence: TGCGCCAGCAGCTCCCGGGGGGCTAGCACAGATACGCAGTATTTT. The chain uses TRBV4-1 and TRBJ2-3, with a possible D match to TRBD2 (7 bases). Deletions cut 5 bases from V and 0 bases from J, with 12 bases between. The germline CDR1 and CDR2 sequences are MGHRA and YSYEKL. CDR3 size: 15 residues.

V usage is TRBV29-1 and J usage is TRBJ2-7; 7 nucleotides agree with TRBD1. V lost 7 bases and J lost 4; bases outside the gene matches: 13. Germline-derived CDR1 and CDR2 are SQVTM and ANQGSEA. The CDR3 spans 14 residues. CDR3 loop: CSATIPGQTYEQYF. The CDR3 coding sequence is TGCAGCGCCACAATTCCGGGACAGACTTACGAGCAGTACTTC.

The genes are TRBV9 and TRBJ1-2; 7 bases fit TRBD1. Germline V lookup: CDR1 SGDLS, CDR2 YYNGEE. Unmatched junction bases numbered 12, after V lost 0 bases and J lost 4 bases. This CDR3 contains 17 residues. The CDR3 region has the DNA TGTGCCAGCAGCGTAGAAGGACAGGTCTACTCTGGCTATGGCTACACCTTC. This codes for CASSVEGQVYSGYGYTF.

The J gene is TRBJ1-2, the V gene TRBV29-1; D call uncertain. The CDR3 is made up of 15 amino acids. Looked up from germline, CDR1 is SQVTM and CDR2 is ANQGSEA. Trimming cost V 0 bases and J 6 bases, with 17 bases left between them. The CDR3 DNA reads TGCAGCGTTGAAGATCTTTGGATGCCGGGTGATGGCTACACCTTC. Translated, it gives CSVEDLWMPGDGYTF. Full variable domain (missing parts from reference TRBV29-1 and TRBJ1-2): SAVISQKPSRDICQRGTSLTIQCQVDSQVTMMFWYRQQPGQSLTLIATANQGSEATYESGFVIDKFPISRPNLTFSTLTVSNMSPEDSSIYLCSVEDLWMPGDGYTFGSGTRLTVV.

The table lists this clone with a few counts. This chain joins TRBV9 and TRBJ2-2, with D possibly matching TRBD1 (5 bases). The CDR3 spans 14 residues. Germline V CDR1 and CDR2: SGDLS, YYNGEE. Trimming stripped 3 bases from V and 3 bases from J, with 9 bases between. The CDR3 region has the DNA TGTGCCAGCAGCGCCAGGGCGGACACCGGGGAGCTGTTTTTT. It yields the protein CASSARADTGELFF.

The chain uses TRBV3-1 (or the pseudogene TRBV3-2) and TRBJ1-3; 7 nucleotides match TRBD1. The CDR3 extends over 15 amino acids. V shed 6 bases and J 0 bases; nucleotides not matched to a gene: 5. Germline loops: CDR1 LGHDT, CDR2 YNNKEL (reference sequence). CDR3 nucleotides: TGTGCCAGCAGTCTGACAGGGATCTCTGGAAACACCATATATTTT. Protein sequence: CASSLTGISGNTIYF.

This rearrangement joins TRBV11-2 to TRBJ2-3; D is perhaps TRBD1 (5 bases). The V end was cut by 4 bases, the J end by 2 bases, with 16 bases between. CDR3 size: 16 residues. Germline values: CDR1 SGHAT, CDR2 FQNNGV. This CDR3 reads CASSWRNWGFTDTQYF. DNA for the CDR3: TGTGCCAGCAGCTGGCGGAACTGGGGCTTCACAGATACGCAGTATTTT.

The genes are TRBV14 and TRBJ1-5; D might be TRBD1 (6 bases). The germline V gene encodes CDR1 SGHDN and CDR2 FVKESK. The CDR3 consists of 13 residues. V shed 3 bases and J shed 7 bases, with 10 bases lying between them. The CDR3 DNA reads TGTGCCAGCAGCCAGGGGGCTGGGCAGCCCCAGCATTTT. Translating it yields CASSQGAGQPQHF.

The CDR3 is CASSRQGLGGYTF. DNA of the CDR3: TGTGCCAGCAGCCGCCAGGGGTTGGGAGGCTACACCTTC. This rearrangement joins TRBV7-2 to TRBJ1-2; the D gene is possibly TRBD1 (6 bases). CDR3 length: 13 residues. V gave up 5 bases and J gave up 8 bases, with 15 bases separating them. Germline V gene data show CDR1 as SGHTA and CDR2 as FQGNSA.

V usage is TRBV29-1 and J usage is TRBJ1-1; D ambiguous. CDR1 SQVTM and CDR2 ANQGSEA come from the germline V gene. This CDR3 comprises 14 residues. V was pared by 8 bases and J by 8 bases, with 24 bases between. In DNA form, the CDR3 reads TGCAGCCTCACCCGTCTCGACGCAGGTAAAGAAGCTTTCTTT. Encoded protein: CSLTRLDAGKEAFF.

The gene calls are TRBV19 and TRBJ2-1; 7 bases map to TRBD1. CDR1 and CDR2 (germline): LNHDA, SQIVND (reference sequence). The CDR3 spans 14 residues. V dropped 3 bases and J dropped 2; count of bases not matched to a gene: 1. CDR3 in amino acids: CASSIGTAYNEQFF. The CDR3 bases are TGTGCCAGTAGTATTGGGACAGCCTACAATGAGCAGTTCTTC.

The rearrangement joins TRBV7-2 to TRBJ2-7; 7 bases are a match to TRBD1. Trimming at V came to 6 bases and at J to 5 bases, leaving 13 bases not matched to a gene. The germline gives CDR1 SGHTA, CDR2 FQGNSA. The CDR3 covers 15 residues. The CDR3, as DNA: TGTGCCAGCAGGTACAGGGGCCTCTCCACCCACGAGCAGTACTTC. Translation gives CASRYRGLSTHEQYF.

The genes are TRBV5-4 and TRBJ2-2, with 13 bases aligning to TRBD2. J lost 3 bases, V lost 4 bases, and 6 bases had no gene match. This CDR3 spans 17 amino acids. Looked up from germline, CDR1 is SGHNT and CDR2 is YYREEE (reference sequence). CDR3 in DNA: TGTGCCAGCAGCGCAAAACTAGCGGGGGGGCACACCGGGGAGCTGTTTTTT. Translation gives CASSAKLAGGHTGELFF.

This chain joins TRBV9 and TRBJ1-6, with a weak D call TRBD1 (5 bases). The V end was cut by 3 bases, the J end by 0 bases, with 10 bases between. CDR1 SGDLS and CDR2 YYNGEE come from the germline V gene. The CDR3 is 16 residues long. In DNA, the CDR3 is TGTGCCAGCAGCGCAGCGGGGCCCTCCTATAATTCACCCCTCCACTTT. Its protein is CASSAAGPSYNSPLHF. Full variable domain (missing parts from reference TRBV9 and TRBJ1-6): DSGVTQTPKHLITATGQRVTLRCSPRSGDLSVYWYQQSLDQGLQFLIQYYNGEERAKGNILERFSAQQFPDLHSELNLSSLELGDSALYFCASSAAGPSYNSPLHFGNGTRLTVT.

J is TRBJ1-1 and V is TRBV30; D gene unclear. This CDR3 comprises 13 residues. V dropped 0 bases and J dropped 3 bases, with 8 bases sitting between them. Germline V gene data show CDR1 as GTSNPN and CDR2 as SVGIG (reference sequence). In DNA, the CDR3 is TGTGCCTGGAGTGTACAAATGGACACTGAAGCTTTCTTT. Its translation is CAWSVQMDTEAFF. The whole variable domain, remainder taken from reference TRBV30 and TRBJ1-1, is SQTIHQWPATLVQPVGSPLSLECTVEGTSNPNLYWYRQAAGRGLQLLFYSVGIGQISSEVPQNLSASRPQDRQFILSSKKLLLSDSGFYLCAWSVQMDTEAFFGQGTRLTVV.

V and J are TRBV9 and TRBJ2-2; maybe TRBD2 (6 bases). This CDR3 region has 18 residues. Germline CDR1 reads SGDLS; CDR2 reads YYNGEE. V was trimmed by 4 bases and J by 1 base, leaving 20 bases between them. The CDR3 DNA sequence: TGTGCCAGCAGCACCCCCCGGGGGATCGGCGAGAACACCGGGGAGCTGTTTTTT. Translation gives CASSTPRGIGENTGELFF.

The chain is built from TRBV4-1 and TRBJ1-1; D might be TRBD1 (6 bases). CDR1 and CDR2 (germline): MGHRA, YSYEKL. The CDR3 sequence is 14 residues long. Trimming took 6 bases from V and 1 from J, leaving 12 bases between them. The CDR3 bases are TGCGCCAGCAGTAAACAGGGACCGAACACTGAAGCTTTCTTT. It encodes CASSKQGPNTEAFF.

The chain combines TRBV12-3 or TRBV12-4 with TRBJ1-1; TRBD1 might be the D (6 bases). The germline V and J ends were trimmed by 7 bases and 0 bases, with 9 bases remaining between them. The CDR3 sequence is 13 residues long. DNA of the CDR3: TGTGCCAGCAAACAGGGCATGAACACTGAAGCTTTCTTT. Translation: CASKQGMNTEAFF.